The present TCR beta chain was sequenced within a study of blood T cell repertoires in COVID-19. As for the study in general: Material from acute and convalescent COVID-19 was sourced from the United States, Italy and Spain.

Some clones are missing from TCRdb's copy, which holds only in-frame ones; the method was immunoSEQ multiplex PCR. The table has about 400,000 clones, over 75% seen once; the top ten hold around 2%. This CDR3 is built from 12 residues. Germline V gene lookup returns CDR1 SQVTM and CDR2 ANQGSEA. Losses at the gene ends were 7 bases for V and 5 bases for J; bases not matched to a gene: 6. Enrolled through a virtual design, the participants were between about 18 and 100 years of age and came from roughly 22 US areas. The sample was PBMCs or T cells enriched from blood (not recorded which). This sequence originates from a woman aged 40 to 50 with acute COVID-19. The chain is built from TRBV29-1 and TRBJ2-7; 9 bases agree with TRBD1. The CDR3 bases are TGCAGCGCGGGACAGGGAATGGACGAGCAGTACTTC. Amino acid sequence: CSAGQGMDEQYF.